The text below deals with one T cell receptor (beta chain). Assay used: immunoSEQ multiplex PCR; TCRdb lists only in-frame clones, some missing. The table has about 130,000 clones, around 90% seen once. V was pared by 5 bases and J by 3 bases, with 11 bases between. This CDR3 has 13 residues. Germline V CDR1 and CDR2: SGHVS, FQNEAQ. The record originates from a study of control samples from healthy donors and cancer patients. V is TRBV7-8 and J is TRBJ2-7, with D perhaps matching TRBD2 (6 bases). The sequencing sample was made of blood. The sequence derives from a man aged 18 to 29 in good health. The CDR3 nucleotides read TGTGCCAGCAGCGGAGGGGTGCTCTACGAGCAGTACTTC. As protein: CASSGGVLYEQYF.